This passage covers 19 T cell receptor beta chains from one sample sequenced in a study of Ad26.COV2.S vaccination and SARS-CoV-2 variants. Treatment noted: about 20 received Ad26.COV2.S at low or high dose, single or two shots; several received placebo; per-sample allocation not given. Samples were taken on day 63 after the first vaccine or placebo injection. Sequencing used immunoSEQ multiplex PCR; TCRdb keeps in-frame clones, though not all of them. Of roughly 510,000 clones in the sample, roughly 87% were seen once. The sequences come from peripheral blood, collected in a trial of Ad26.COV2.S vaccine versus placebo. The receptors shown here come from a person between 18 and 65 years old who received the Ad26.COV2.S COVID-19 vaccine or a placebo.

The CDR3 region has the DNA TGTGCCAGCAGCCAAGATTTGGTGAGCACAGATACGCAGTATTTT. It is translated as CASSQDLVSTDTQYF. V gene TRBV3-1 (or the pseudogene TRBV3-2) combines with J gene TRBJ2-3, with no clear D. The CDR3 covers 15 residues. The V end lost 0 bases, the J end lost 0 bases, and 7 bases lay between the germline ends. Looked up from germline, CDR1 is LGHDT and CDR2 is YNNKEL (reference sequence).

This chain connects TRBV9 to TRBJ1-5; possible D gene TRBD1, 5 bases. V lost 0 bases to trimming and J lost 4 bases, with 11 bases between them. This CDR3 region has 15 residues. Per germline, CDR1 SGDLS and CDR2 YYNGEE. CDR3 sequence: CASSVGGHPNQPQHF. As DNA, the CDR3 is TGTGCCAGCAGCGTAGGTGGACACCCTAATCAGCCCCAGCATTTT. Together with reference TRBV9 and TRBJ1-5, the CDR3 gives the full variable domain: DSGVTQTPKHLITATGQRVTLRCSPRSGDLSVYWYQQSLDQGLQFLIQYYNGEERAKGNILERFSAQQFPDLHSELNLSSLELGDSALYFCASSVGGHPNQPQHFGDGTRLSIL.

This chain uses TRBV7-9 with TRBJ2-5; the D is unclear. V was shortened by 5 bases and J by 5 bases, with 9 bases between the two germline ends. The CDR3 runs to 12 residues. CDR1 SEHNR and CDR2 FQNEAQ come from the germline V gene (reference sequence). CDR3 DNA: TGTGCCAGCAGCCTCTTTATGGAGACCCAGTACTTC. Its protein product is CASSLFMETQYF.

V is TRBV24-1 and J is TRBJ2-2; D gene unclear. The CDR3 is made up of 16 amino acids. In germline, CDR1 is KGHDR, CDR2 SFDVKD. The V end lost 4 bases, the J end lost 1 base, and 12 bases lay between the germline ends. CDR3 nucleotide sequence: TGTGCCACCAGTGACCCTTCAACACGGAACACCGGGGAGCTGTTTTTT. Its translation: CATSDPSTRNTGELFF.

The chain combines TRBV19 with TRBJ2-6; D is uncertain. Trimming pared 5 bases from V and 2 bases from J, leaving 7 bases between. Germline V lookup: CDR1 LNHDA, CDR2 SQIVND (reference sequence). This CDR3 is 14 amino acids long. CDR3 in DNA: TGTGCCAGTAGTCAGTTCCCTGGGGCCAACGTCCTGACTTTC. Its protein is CASSQFPGANVLTF.

This sequence joins TRBV7-2 and TRBJ1-2; no definite D call. CDR3 size: 13 residues. Looked up from germline, CDR1 is SGHTA and CDR2 is FQGNSA. Trimming cost V 1 base and J 8 bases, with 11 bases left between them. CDR3 bases: TGTGCCAGCAGCTTAGAAGAAGGGTTCGGCTACACCTTC. Its translation is CASSLEEGFGYTF. Variable domain in full (rest from reference TRBV7-2 and TRBJ1-2): GAGVSQSPSNKVTEKGKDVELRCDPISGHTALYWYRQSLGQGLEFLIYFQGNSAPDKSGLPSDRFSAERTGGSVSTLTIQRTQQEDSAVYLCASSLEEGFGYTFGSGTRLTVV.

The V gene is TRBV4-2, the J gene TRBJ2-5, with 10 positions matching TRBD2. V lost 0 bases, J lost 3 bases, and 1 base stayed unmatched. Per the germline V gene, CDR1 is LGHNA and CDR2 is YNFKEQ. This CDR3 has 15 residues. The DNA of the CDR3 is TGTGCCAGCAGCCAAGAGCTAGCGGGAGAAGAGACCCAGTACTTC. Translation: CASSQELAGEETQYF.

The chain uses TRBV6-5 and TRBJ2-1; D not certain. Trimming cost V 2 bases and J 6 bases, with 2 bases left between them. This CDR3 contains 11 residues. Germline values: CDR1 MNHEY, CDR2 SVGAGI. CDR3 coding DNA: TGTGCCAGCAGTTACCTCAATGAGCAGTTCTTC. It specifies CASSYLNEQFF.

Only one count was recorded for this clone. The gene calls are TRBV27 and TRBJ2-5; D might be TRBD2 (5 bases). This CDR3 has 15 amino acids. The ends were cut back, 2 bases at V and 5 bases at J, with 15 bases in the middle. CDR1 and CDR2 (germline): MNHEY, SMNVEV (reference sequence). The CDR3 nucleotides are TGTGCCAGCAGTTTAGGGGAGTCAGCCCGGGAGACCCAGTACTTC. This gives the protein CASSLGESARETQYF.

This chain uses TRBV7-2 with TRBJ2-7; a possible D gene is TRBD2 (5 bases). The CDR3 is 15 residues long. Trimming left V 0 bases short and J 5 bases short, with 14 bases between. Looked up from germline, CDR1 is SGHTA and CDR2 is FQGNSA. The chain's CDR3 is CASSLAWRVGHEQYF. DNA for the CDR3: TGTGCCAGCAGCTTAGCGTGGCGGGTTGGTCACGAGCAGTACTTC.

The chain employs TRBV24-1 and TRBJ1-6; D is ambiguous. Trimming took off 8 bases at V and 13 bases at J, with 23 bases between the two ends. CDR1 is KGHDR and CDR2 is SFDVKD in the germline V gene. The CDR3 contains 15 residues. CDR3: CATKSGPNKATPLHF. In nucleotides, the CDR3 is TGTGCCACCAAGAGCGGGCCAAACAAGGCGACCCCCCTCCACTTT.

As DNA, the CDR3 is TGTGCCAGTAGCTCCGCGTCCGGCCCCATGAGTACCCAGTACTTC. It is translated as CASSSASGPMSTQYF. The rearrangement links TRBV19 to TRBJ2-5, with unresolved D. The length of the CDR3 is 15 residues. Germline lookup yields CDR1 LNHDA and CDR2 SQIVND (reference sequence). V lost 6 bases to trimming and J lost 8 bases, with 22 bases between them.

The CDR3 loop reads CASSRLAGGSYNEQFF. For the CDR3, the DNA is TGCGCCAGCAGCAGACTAGCGGGTGGCTCCTACAATGAGCAGTTCTTC. This chain connects TRBV5-1 to TRBJ2-1; 10 nucleotides align to TRBD2. Per germline, CDR1 SGHRS and CDR2 YFSETQ. With V trimmed by 4 bases and J by 0 bases, 4 bases remained unmatched. The CDR3 is made up of 16 amino acids.

The chain is built from TRBV27 and TRBJ2-5; D uncertain. Trimming shortened V by 5 bases and J by 5 bases, and 9 bases separated the two germline ends. The germline V gene encodes CDR1 MNHEY and CDR2 SMNVEV (reference sequence). This CDR3 has 12 amino acids. This CDR3 reads CASSRFGETQYF. In nucleotides, the CDR3 is TGTGCCAGCAGTCGGTTTGGGGAGACCCAGTACTTC.

The rearrangement uses TRBV5-4 and TRBJ2-5; a weak D match, TRBD1 (5 bases). The germline V and J ends were trimmed by 3 bases and 2 bases, with 11 bases remaining between them. CDR3 length: 14 amino acids. The germline CDR1 and CDR2 sequences are SGHNT and YYREEE (reference sequence). The CDR3 DNA reads TGTGCCAGCAGCTCACCCAGGGAACAAGAGACCCAGTACTTC. Translation gives CASSSPREQETQYF.

The chain links TRBV9 to TRBJ2-7, with D tentatively TRBD1 or TRBD2 (5 bases each). CDR3 size: 13 residues. Germline V gives CDR1 SGDLS, CDR2 YYNGEE. V was cut by 4 bases and J by 1 base, with 9 bases left in between. CDR3 region: CASSLGVSYEQYF. The CDR3 nucleotides read TGTGCCAGCAGCTTGGGGGTTTCCTACGAGCAGTACTTC.

The chain uses TRBV28 and TRBJ2-3; D is unclear. CDR1 and CDR2 from the germline V gene are MDHEN and SYDVKM. With 6 bases removed from V and 4 bases from J, the gap between germline ends came to 8 bases. This CDR3 has 12 amino acids. The CDR3 nucleotides read TGTGCCAGCAGAAGTAGTTCAGATACGCAGTATTTT. Translation gives CASRSSSDTQYF.

The chain carries TRBV9 and TRBJ2-7, with D possibly called TRBD1 or TRBD2 (5 bases each). Trimming pared 2 bases from V and 0 bases from J, leaving 9 bases between. The CDR3 extends over 14 amino acids. Per the germline V gene, CDR1 is SGDLS and CDR2 is YYNGEE. CDR3 bases: TGTGCCAGCAGCGTCGGGACGGACTCCTACGAGCAGTACTTC. It translates to CASSVGTDSYEQYF. The full variable domain, rest sourced from reference TRBV9 and TRBJ2-7, is DSGVTQTPKHLITATGQRVTLRCSPRSGDLSVYWYQQSLDQGLQFLIQYYNGEERAKGNILERFSAQQFPDLHSELNLSSLELGDSALYFCASSVGTDSYEQYFGPGTRLTVT.

V gene TRBV27 combines with J gene TRBJ2-7; D not resolved. The CDR3 runs to 13 residues. CDR1 is MNHEY and CDR2 is SMNVEV in the germline V gene (reference sequence). Deletions cut 3 bases from V and 1 base from J, with 7 bases between. CDR3 in DNA: TGTGCCAGCAGTTTGGGTCGGTCCTACGAGCAGTACTTC. Translating it yields CASSLGRSYEQYF.